A selection of T cell receptor beta chains follows, all from one sample in a study of cytomegalovirus exposure and HLA in healthy donors. Profiled with immunoSEQ multiplex PCR; TCRdb holds only in-frame clones, not every one. The table lists 120,000 to 150,000 clones, roughly four fifths of them singletons. The sequenced sample consisted of PBMCs. The receptors were gathered from a man younger than 35 in good health and CMV-seropositive. Both conserved end residues are part of each CDR3. The D gene is left open where the match is weak. Size is stated for part of the rows, as once, few or many counts, or as a class when the clone is expanded.

J gene: TRBJ2-7; CDR3 length: 14; D gene: NA; clone size: NA; V gene: TRBV10-3; CDR3 DNA: TGTGCCATCTTACGGCAGGGAAGCTCCTACGAGCAGTACTTC; CDR3 protein: CAILRQGSSYEQYF
J gene: TRBJ1-2; CDR3 length: 13; D gene: NA; clone size: once; V gene: TRBV7-2; CDR3 DNA: TGTGCCAGCAGCCCACGGCGGGGGGAGGGCTACACCTTC; CDR3 protein: CASSPRRGEGYTF
J gene: TRBJ2-6; CDR3 length: 17; D gene: TRBD1; clone size: NA; V gene: TRBV19; CDR3 DNA: TGTGCCAGCTGGGACAGGTTAGGCCTCGGCGGGGCCAACGTCCTGACTTTC; CDR3 protein: CASWDRLGLGGANVLTF
J gene: TRBJ1-2; CDR3 length: 17; D gene: NA; clone size: NA; V gene: TRBV9; CDR3 DNA: TGTGCCAGCAGCGTAGGAACAGGGTTAGATACTGGCTATGGCTACACCTTC; CDR3 protein: CASSVGTGLDTGYGYTF
J gene: TRBJ2-3; CDR3 length: 14; D gene: NA; clone size: NA; V gene: TRBV6-4; CDR3 DNA: TGTGCCAGCAGTGTCAACAGAAACACAGATACGCAGTATTTT; CDR3 protein: CASSVNRNTDTQYF
J gene: TRBJ2-7; CDR3 length: 14; D gene: TRBD2; clone size: NA; V gene: TRBV28; CDR3 DNA: TGTGCCAGCAGTTTGAGGGACTACCTTTACGAGCAGTACTTC; CDR3 protein: CASSLRDYLYEQYF
J gene: TRBJ2-1; CDR3 length: 14; D gene: TRBD2; clone size: NA; V gene: TRBV2; CDR3 DNA: TGTGCCAGCAGTGAACTAGCGGAAGCAGGTGAGCAGTTCTTC; CDR3 protein: CASSELAEAGEQFF
J gene: TRBJ2-1; CDR3 length: 17; D gene: NA; clone size: NA; V gene: TRBV19; CDR3 DNA: TGTGCCAGTAGTATATCTGCCACAGGGCTCCCAGGGAATGAGCAGTTCTTC; CDR3 protein: CASSISATGLPGNEQFF
J gene: TRBJ1-2; CDR3 length: 15; D gene: NA; clone size: NA; V gene: TRBV6-1; CDR3 DNA: TGTGCCAGCAGTGAAGCGCGCACGGTTAACTATGGCTACACCTTC; CDR3 protein: CASSEARTVNYGYTF
J gene: TRBJ2-7; CDR3 length: 15; D gene: TRBD2; clone size: NA; V gene: TRBV27; CDR3 DNA: TGTGCCAGCAGTTTATCGGCTAGCGGGATCTACGAGCAGTACTTC; CDR3 protein: CASSLSASGIYEQYF
J gene: TRBJ2-7; CDR3 length: 15; D gene: TRBD1; clone size: NA; V gene: TRBV6-5; CDR3 DNA: TGTGCCAGCAGTTACTCGACAGGGAGCTCCTACGAGCAGTACTTC; CDR3 protein: CASSYSTGSSYEQYF
J gene: TRBJ2-1; CDR3 length: 14; D gene: TRBD1; clone size: NA; V gene: TRBV30; CDR3 DNA: TGTGCCTGGAGGGACAGGGGCGCCACCAATGAGCAGTTCTTC; CDR3 protein: CAWRDRGATNEQFF
J gene: TRBJ1-1; CDR3 length: 14; D gene: NA; clone size: NA; V gene: TRBV6-1; CDR3 DNA: TGTGCCAGCAGTGGACAGGTCAGGGGTACTGAAGCTTTCTTT; CDR3 protein: CASSGQVRGTEAFF
J gene: TRBJ1-2; CDR3 length: 12; D gene: NA; clone size: NA; V gene: TRBV5-1; CDR3 DNA: TGCGCCAGCAGCTCGCCAGGGGAGGGCTACACCTTC; CDR3 protein: CASSSPGEGYTF
J gene: TRBJ2-6; CDR3 length: 14; D gene: NA; clone size: NA; V gene: TRBV5-4; CDR3 DNA: TGTGCCAGCAGCGAGGACTCTGGGGCCAACGTCCTGACTTTC; CDR3 protein: CASSEDSGANVLTF
J gene: TRBJ2-3; CDR3 length: 16; D gene: TRBD2; clone size: NA; V gene: TRBV10-1; CDR3 DNA: TGCGCCAGCGGTCCCGGGGTAGCGGGAGGATCAGATACGCAGTATTTT; CDR3 protein: CASGPGVAGGSDTQYF
J gene: TRBJ2-1; CDR3 length: 14; D gene: NA; clone size: NA; V gene: TRBV10-3; CDR3 DNA: TGTGCCATCGGGGCTTTAGTCTCCTACAATGAGCAGTTCTTC; CDR3 protein: CAIGALVSYNEQFF
J gene: TRBJ2-1; CDR3 length: 15; D gene: TRBD2; clone size: NA; V gene: TRBV6-4; CDR3 DNA: TGTGCCAGCAGTGACTTTCCGACTAGCCACAATGAGCAGTTCTTC; CDR3 protein: CASSDFPTSHNEQFF
J gene: TRBJ1-2; CDR3 length: 14; D gene: NA; clone size: NA; V gene: TRBV28; CDR3 DNA: TGTGCCAGCAGTTTATGGGGGGCCCCTTCCGCCTACACCTTC; CDR3 protein: CASSLWGAPSAYTF
J gene: TRBJ2-7; CDR3 length: 14; D gene: TRBD1; clone size: NA; V gene: TRBV28; CDR3 DNA: TGTGCCAGCAGCCTGGGGACAGGATCCTACGAGCAGTACTTC; CDR3 protein: CASSLGTGSYEQYF
J gene: TRBJ2-7; CDR3 length: 14; D gene: TRBD2; clone size: NA; V gene: TRBV27; CDR3 DNA: TGTGCCAGCAGTTCCGGGACTAGTGTCTACGAGCAGTACTTC; CDR3 protein: CASSSGTSVYEQYF
J gene: TRBJ1-2; CDR3 length: 14; D gene: TRBD1; clone size: NA; V gene: TRBV5-1; CDR3 DNA: TGCGCCAGCAGATTTGGAGACAGGGAAGGGGGCTACACCTTC; CDR3 protein: CASRFGDREGGYTF
J gene: TRBJ2-6; CDR3 length: 15; D gene: NA; clone size: few; V gene: TRBV28; CDR3 DNA: TGTGCCAGCAGTTTACCGGGAACTGGGGCCAACGTCCTGACTTTC; CDR3 protein: CASSLPGTGANVLTF
J gene: TRBJ2-2; CDR3 length: 16; D gene: NA; clone size: NA; V gene: TRBV5-1; CDR3 DNA: TGCGCCAGCAGCTTGGTAACGGGAGCGTACACCGGGGAGCTGTTTTTT; CDR3 protein: CASSLVTGAYTGELFF
J gene: TRBJ2-7; CDR3 length: 16; D gene: NA; clone size: NA; V gene: TRBV6-5; CDR3 DNA: TGTGCCAGCAGTTACTCGATAATAGCTGCTACCTACGAGCAGTACTTC; CDR3 protein: CASSYSIIAATYEQYF
J gene: TRBJ2-7; CDR3 length: 15; D gene: NA; clone size: NA; V gene: TRBV6-1; CDR3 DNA: TGTGCCAGCTCCTTCCCCGGGTTACGCTCCTACGAGCAGTACTTC; CDR3 protein: CASSFPGLRSYEQYF
J gene: TRBJ2-7; CDR3 length: 13; D gene: NA; clone size: NA; V gene: TRBV28; CDR3 DNA: TGTGCCAGCAGGGAACAGGGTACCTACGAGCAGTACTTC; CDR3 protein: CASREQGTYEQYF
J gene: TRBJ2-1; CDR3 length: 18; D gene: NA; clone size: NA; V gene: TRBV7-2; CDR3 DNA: TGTGCCAGCAGCTTAAGATGGATCGGGAGCGGGTCCTACAATGAGCAGTTCTTC; CDR3 protein: CASSLRWIGSGSYNEQFF
J gene: TRBJ1-1; CDR3 length: 14; D gene: NA; clone size: NA; V gene: TRBV5-5; CDR3 DNA: TGTGCCAGCAGCATACATCCCGTGAACACTGAAGCTTTCTTT; CDR3 protein: CASSIHPVNTEAFF
J gene: TRBJ1-1; CDR3 length: 14; D gene: TRBD1; clone size: NA; V gene: TRBV5-4; CDR3 DNA: TGTGCCAGCAGCTCCGGACAGGAGGAGAATGAAGCTTTCTTT; CDR3 protein: CASSSGQEENEAFF
J gene: TRBJ2-2; CDR3 length: 11; D gene: NA; clone size: once; V gene: TRBV30; CDR3 DNA: TGTGCCTGGACTCCCCCGGAGGGGCTGTTTTTT; CDR3 protein: CAWTPPEGLFF
J gene: TRBJ2-3; CDR3 length: 15; D gene: NA; clone size: NA; V gene: TRBV9; CDR3 DNA: TGTGCCAGCAGCGTAGCTGCGGGGACCACAGATACGCAGTATTTT; CDR3 protein: CASSVAAGTTDTQYF
J gene: TRBJ2-1; CDR3 length: 14; D gene: NA; clone size: NA; V gene: TRBV5-6; CDR3 DNA: TGTGCCAGCAGCTCCCCGGGACAATACAATGAGCAGTTCTTC; CDR3 protein: CASSSPGQYNEQFF
J gene: TRBJ2-3; CDR3 length: 15; D gene: NA; clone size: NA; V gene: TRBV7-8; CDR3 DNA: TGTGCCAGCAGCTGGACAGGAGGAGGGACAGATACGCAGTATTTT; CDR3 protein: CASSWTGGGTDTQYF
J gene: TRBJ2-6; CDR3 length: 16; D gene: NA; clone size: NA; V gene: TRBV11-2; CDR3 DNA: TGTGCCAGCAGCTTTGGACTCCCCTCTGGGGCCAACGTCCTGACTTTC; CDR3 protein: CASSFGLPSGANVLTF
J gene: TRBJ1-4; CDR3 length: 17; D gene: NA; clone size: NA; V gene: TRBV2; CDR3 DNA: TGTGCCAGCAGTGAAGGGGGCGCGGGAAGCGTTAGTGAAAAACTGTTTTTT; CDR3 protein: CASSEGGAGSVSEKLFF
J gene: TRBJ2-3; CDR3 length: 15; D gene: TRBD2; clone size: once; V gene: TRBV7-9; CDR3 DNA: TGTGCCAGCAGCTTAGGGGCGGGGGTGTCGCATACGCAGTATTTT; CDR3 protein: CASSLGAGVSHTQYF
J gene: TRBJ2-3; CDR3 length: 15; D gene: NA; clone size: NA; V gene: TRBV25-1; CDR3 DNA: TGTGCCAGCAGTGAATTAGGAGGGAGCACAGATACGCAGTATTTT; CDR3 protein: CASSELGGSTDTQYF
J gene: TRBJ2-1; CDR3 length: 15; D gene: NA; clone size: NA; V gene: TRBV7-9; CDR3 DNA: TGTGCCAGCAGCCTCGGCGACTTTTCCTACAATGAGCAGTTCTTC; CDR3 protein: CASSLGDFSYNEQFF
J gene: TRBJ2-5; CDR3 length: 15; D gene: NA; clone size: NA; V gene: TRBV15; CDR3 DNA: TGTGCCACCAGCAGAGGCGGGACCCGGCAAGAGACCCAGTACTTC; CDR3 protein: CATSRGGTRQETQYF
J gene: TRBJ2-7; CDR3 length: 11; D gene: TRBD1; clone size: NA; V gene: TRBV7-2; CDR3 DNA: TGTGCCAGCAGCTGGGGACAGGAGCAGTACTTC; CDR3 protein: CASSWGQEQYF
J gene: TRBJ1-1; CDR3 length: 15; D gene: NA; clone size: NA; V gene: TRBV27; CDR3 DNA: TGTGCCAGCAGTTCTCTCTCAGGTGTGAACACTGAAGCTTTCTTT; CDR3 protein: CASSSLSGVNTEAFF
J gene: TRBJ2-1; CDR3 length: 15; D gene: NA; clone size: NA; V gene: TRBV9; CDR3 DNA: TGTGCCAGCAGCGTAGCTATGACTACCTACAATGAGCAGTTCTTC; CDR3 protein: CASSVAMTTYNEQFF
J gene: TRBJ2-7; CDR3 length: 14; D gene: NA; clone size: NA; V gene: TRBV28; CDR3 DNA: TGTGCCAGCAGTTTATATCGGGACTCCTACGAGCAGTACTTC; CDR3 protein: CASSLYRDSYEQYF
J gene: TRBJ2-1; CDR3 length: 15; D gene: NA; clone size: NA; V gene: TRBV6-6; CDR3 DNA: TGTGCCAGCCTCTCTCGATCCGGCTCCTACAATGAGCAGTTCTTC; CDR3 protein: CASLSRSGSYNEQFF
J gene: TRBJ2-2; CDR3 length: 14; D gene: TRBD2; clone size: NA; V gene: TRBV30; CDR3 DNA: TGTGCCTGGACTTTGGGACTAGCGGCCGGGGAGCTGTTTTTT; CDR3 protein: CAWTLGLAAGELFF
J gene: TRBJ2-1; CDR3 length: 15; D gene: NA; clone size: NA; V gene: TRBV7-6; CDR3 DNA: TGTGCCAGCAGCCAGCAGGGGAGCTCCTACAATGAGCAGTTCTTC; CDR3 protein: CASSQQGSSYNEQFF
J gene: TRBJ1-1; CDR3 length: 13; D gene: TRBD1; clone size: NA; V gene: TRBV5-6; CDR3 DNA: TGTGCCAGCAGCTCCCAGGACAGGGGTGAAGCTTTCTTT; CDR3 protein: CASSSQDRGEAFF
J gene: TRBJ2-5; CDR3 length: 15; D gene: NA; clone size: NA; V gene: TRBV27; CDR3 DNA: TGTGCCAGCAGTTTATTCTGGCGGAGCATCGGGACCCAGTACTTC; CDR3 protein: CASSLFWRSIGTQYF
J gene: TRBJ2-3; CDR3 length: 14; D gene: TRBD2; clone size: NA; V gene: TRBV29-1; CDR3 DNA: TGCAGCGCTGCGGGAGGCCGATCCACAGATACGCAGTATTTT; CDR3 protein: CSAAGGRSTDTQYF
J gene: TRBJ2-7; CDR3 length: 17; D gene: TRBD2; clone size: NA; V gene: TRBV28; CDR3 DNA: TGTGCCAGCAGCCCTATGACTAGCGGGCCCTACTCCTACGAGCAGTACTTC; CDR3 protein: CASSPMTSGPYSYEQYF
J gene: TRBJ2-1; CDR3 length: 14; D gene: TRBD2; clone size: NA; V gene: TRBV19; CDR3 DNA: TGTGCCAGTAACCCCGGACTAGGCTACAATGAGCAGTTCTTC; CDR3 protein: CASNPGLGYNEQFF
J gene: TRBJ1-3; CDR3 length: 19; D gene: NA; clone size: NA; V gene: TRBV23-1; CDR3 DNA: TGCGCCAGCAGTCAATCCGGGCGTGTGGGGGGAGTATGTGGAAACACCATATATTTT; CDR3 protein: CASSQSGRVGGVCGNTIYF
J gene: TRBJ1-1; CDR3 length: 15; D gene: NA; clone size: NA; V gene: TRBV19; CDR3 DNA: TGTGCCAGTAGTATAGATCATGCGGATAACACTGAAGCTTTCTTT; CDR3 protein: CASSIDHADNTEAFF